The 2 T cell receptor beta chains given below trace back to one sample, sequenced in a study of blood T cells in healthy people across ages. It was with a sample-barcoded 5' primer and a J-beta primer mix that a second PCR of about 6 to 12 cycles was run. From the 5' RACE reads, TCRdb called clonotypes with MiXCR, one entry per CDR3 protein. The sample contains just under 550,000 distinct CDR3 sequences, around 24% of which appear only once. These same data were also listed under a study on T cells of mothers and their children.

The sequencing input was blood. These TCRs come from a boy between 10 and 17 years old in good health.

This chain joins TRBV5-5 and TRBJ2-2; 14 bases align to TRBD2. Looked up from germline, CDR1 is SGHKS and CDR2 is YYEKEE (reference sequence). Trimming cost V 0 bases and J 10 bases; bases outside gene matches: 8. The CDR3 has 17 amino acids. The CDR3: CASSLGLAGGPDAELFF. CDR3 nucleotide sequence: TGTGCCAGCAGCTTGGGACTAGCGGGAGGGCCGGACGCGGAGCTGTTTTTT.

The chain has TRBV10-3 and TRBJ2-5; D call uncertain. With the DNA end fitting TRBJ2-7 better, the J assignment may be wrong. The CDR3 is 11 residues long. From germline, CDR1 is ENHRY and CDR2 SYGVKD. Here the CDR3 DNA reads TGTGCCATCAGTGAGTCGGACGAGCAGTACTTC. It specifies CAISESDEQYF.